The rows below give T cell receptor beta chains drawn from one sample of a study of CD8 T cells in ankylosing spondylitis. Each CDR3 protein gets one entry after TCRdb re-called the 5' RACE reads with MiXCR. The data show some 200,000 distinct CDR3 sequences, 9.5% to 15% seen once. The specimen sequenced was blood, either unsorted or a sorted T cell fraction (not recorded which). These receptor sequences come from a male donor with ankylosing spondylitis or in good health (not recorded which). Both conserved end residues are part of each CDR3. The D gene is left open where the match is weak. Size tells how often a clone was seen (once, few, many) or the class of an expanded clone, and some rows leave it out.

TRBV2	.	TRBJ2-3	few	CASSEALQGTLLLTDTQYF	TGTGCCAGCAGTGAAGCGCTTCAGGGGACCCTCCTACTCACAGATACGCAGTATTTT
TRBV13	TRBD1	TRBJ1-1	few	CASSLGQGGITEAFF	TGTGCCAGCAGCTTAGGGCAGGGGGGGATCACTGAAGCTTTCTTT
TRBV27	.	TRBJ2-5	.	CASSLFYQSDRYF	TGTGCCAGCAGTTTATTTTACCAATCCGACCGATACTTC
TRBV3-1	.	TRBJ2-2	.	CASSIPSRNTGELFF	TGTGCCAGCAGCATTCCTTCAAGGAACACCGGGGAGCTGTTTTTT
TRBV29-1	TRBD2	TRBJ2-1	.	CSVDWREANNEQFF	TGCAGCGTTGATTGGCGGGAGGCAAACAATGAGCAGTTCTTC
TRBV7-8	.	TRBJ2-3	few	CASSHPSDTQYF	TGTGCCAGCAGTCACCCCTCAGATACGCAGTATTTT
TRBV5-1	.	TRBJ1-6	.	CASSSQGSGSPLHF	TGCGCCAGCAGCTCGCAGGGAAGTGGCTCACCCCTCCACTTT
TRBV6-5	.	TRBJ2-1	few	CASSYSGSVYNEQFF	TGTGCCAGCAGTTATTCGGGCTCAGTGTACAATGAGCAGTTCTTC
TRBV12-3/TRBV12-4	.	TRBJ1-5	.	CACAEYLQPQHF	TGTGCCTGCGCAGAGTACCTACAGCCCCAGCATTTT
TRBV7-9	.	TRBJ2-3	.	CASSSGTRSTDTQYF	TGTGCCAGCAGCTCCGGGACCCGAAGCACAGATACGCAGTATTTT
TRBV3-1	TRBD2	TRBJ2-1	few	CASSQVWSGGPDEQFF	TGTGCCAGCAGCCAAGTTTGGTCGGGAGGGCCGGATGAGCAGTTCTTC
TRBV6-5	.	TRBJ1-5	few	CASSYSGAYQPQHF	TGTGCCAGCAGTTATTCAGGGGCGTACCAGCCCCAGCATTTT
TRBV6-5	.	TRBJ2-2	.	CASSYRQDTGELFF	TGTGCCAGCAGTTATCGACAGGACACCGGGGAGCTGTTTTTT
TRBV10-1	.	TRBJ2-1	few	CASTAGGGNEQFF	TGCGCCAGCACGGCAGGGGGAGGAAATGAGCAGTTCTTC
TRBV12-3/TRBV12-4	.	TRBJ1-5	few	CASTLYSVQPQHF	TGTGCCAGCACCCTTTATTCGGTTCAGCCCCAGCATTTT
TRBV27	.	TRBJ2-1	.	CASSLSTVYSEQFF	TGTGCCAGCAGTTTATCCACAGTGTACAGTGAGCAGTTCTTC
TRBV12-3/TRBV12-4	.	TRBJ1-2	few	CASSPYRNYGYTF	TGTGCCAGCAGCCCCTACAGGAACTATGGCTACACCTTC
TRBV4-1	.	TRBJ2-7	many	CASSQDTREQYF	TGCGCCAGCAGCCAAGATACGCGCGAGCAGTACTTC
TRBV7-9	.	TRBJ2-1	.	CASSSSVYNEQFF	TGTGCCAGCAGCTCTAGCGTCTACAATGAGCAGTTCTTC
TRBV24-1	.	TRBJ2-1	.	CATSDFYPGNEQFF	TGTGCCACCAGTGATTTTTACCCTGGGAATGAGCAGTTCTTC
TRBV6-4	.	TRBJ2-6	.	CASSDLATGANVLTF	TGTGCCAGCAGTGACCTGGCAACTGGGGCCAACGTCCTGACTTTC
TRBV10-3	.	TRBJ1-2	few	CAISAFRHRNYGYTF	TGTGCCATCAGTGCTTTTCGGCACCGTAACTATGGCTACACCTTC
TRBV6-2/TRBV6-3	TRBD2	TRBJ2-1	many	CASSSGLPLSYNEQFF	TGTGCCAGCAGTTCGGGACTACCACTCTCCTACAATGAGCAGTTCTTC
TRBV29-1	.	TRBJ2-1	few	CSVEHEGGSYNEQFF	TGCAGCGTTGAGCACGAGGGAGGTTCCTACAATGAGCAGTTCTTC
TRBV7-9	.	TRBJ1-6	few	CASSLVLGNSPLHF	TGTGCCAGCAGCTTAGTGTTGGGTAATTCACCCCTCCACTTT
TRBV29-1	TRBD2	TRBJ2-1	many	CSVAGTRTYNEQFF	TGCAGCGTGGCCGGGACTAGAACGTACAATGAGCAGTTCTTC
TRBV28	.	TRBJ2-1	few	CASNSGTPSYNEQFF	TGTGCCAGCAATTCGGGGACCCCCTCCTACAATGAGCAGTTCTTC
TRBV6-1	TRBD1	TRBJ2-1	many	CASSEEAGGFNEQFF	TGTGCCAGCAGTGAAGAGGCAGGGGGCTTCAATGAGCAGTTCTTC
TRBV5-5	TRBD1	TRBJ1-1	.	CASSLWTGVEAFF	TGTGCCAGCAGCCTCTGGACAGGGGTTGAAGCTTTCTTT
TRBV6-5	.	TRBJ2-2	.	CASSYSTRINTGELFF	TGTGCCAGCAGTTACTCGACACGGATTAACACCGGGGAGCTGTTTTTT
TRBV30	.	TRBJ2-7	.	CAWSVGVAYEQYF	TGTGCCTGGAGTGTAGGGGTGGCCTACGAGCAGTACTTC
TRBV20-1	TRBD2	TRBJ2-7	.	CSVERRENYEQYF	TGCAGTGTAGAGAGGCGGGAGAACTACGAGCAGTACTTC
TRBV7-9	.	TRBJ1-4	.	CASSPLTGPNEKLFF	TGTGCCAGCAGCCCGCTGACAGGCCCTAATGAAAAACTGTTTTTT
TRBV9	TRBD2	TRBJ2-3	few	CASSVPGLAGGSTDTQYF	TGTGCCAGCAGCGTCCCGGGACTAGCGGGCGGTAGCACAGATACGCAGTATTTT
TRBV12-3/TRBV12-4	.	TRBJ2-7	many	CASSSLTEAYEQYF	TGTGCCAGCAGTTCTCTCACTGAAGCCTACGAGCAGTACTTC
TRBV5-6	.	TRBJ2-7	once	CASSRGTNEQYF	TGTGCCAGCAGCCGAGGAACAAACGAGCAGTACTTC
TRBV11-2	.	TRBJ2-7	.	CASSPRRGPLSYEQYF	TGTGCCAGCAGCCCCAGGAGGGGTCCACTTTCTTACGAGCAGTACTTC
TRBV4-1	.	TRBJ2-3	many	CASSQDTGPTSTDTQYF	TGCGCCAGCAGCCAAGATACAGGGCCTACTAGCACAGATACGCAGTATTTT
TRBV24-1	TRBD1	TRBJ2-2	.	CATSDSGTGKLANTGELFF	TGTGCCACCAGTGATTCCGGGACAGGTAAACTCGCGAACACCGGGGAGCTGTTTTTT
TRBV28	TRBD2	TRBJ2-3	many	CASRPTSGGATDTQYF	TGTGCCAGCAGACCTACTAGCGGGGGGGCTACAGATACGCAGTATTTT